This T cell receptor beta chain emerged from a study of identical twins. J lost 1 base, V lost 5 bases, and 6 bases had no gene match. The CDR3 runs 15 residues. Looked up from germline, CDR1 is MNHNY and CDR2 is SVGAGI (reference sequence). TCRdb ran MiXCR on the 5' RACE reads and lists one entry per CDR3 protein. The sample lists approximately 1.8 million distinct CDR3 sequences; around 33% were seen once. V usage is TRBV6-6 and J usage is TRBJ2-7, with 9 bases that match TRBD1. This clonotype was obtained from a newborn girl in good health. The sample comprised cord blood. The CDR3 here is CASSRTGGDSYEQYF. CDR3 nucleotides: TGTGCCAGCAGTCGTACAGGGGGCGATTCCTACGAGCAGTACTTC.